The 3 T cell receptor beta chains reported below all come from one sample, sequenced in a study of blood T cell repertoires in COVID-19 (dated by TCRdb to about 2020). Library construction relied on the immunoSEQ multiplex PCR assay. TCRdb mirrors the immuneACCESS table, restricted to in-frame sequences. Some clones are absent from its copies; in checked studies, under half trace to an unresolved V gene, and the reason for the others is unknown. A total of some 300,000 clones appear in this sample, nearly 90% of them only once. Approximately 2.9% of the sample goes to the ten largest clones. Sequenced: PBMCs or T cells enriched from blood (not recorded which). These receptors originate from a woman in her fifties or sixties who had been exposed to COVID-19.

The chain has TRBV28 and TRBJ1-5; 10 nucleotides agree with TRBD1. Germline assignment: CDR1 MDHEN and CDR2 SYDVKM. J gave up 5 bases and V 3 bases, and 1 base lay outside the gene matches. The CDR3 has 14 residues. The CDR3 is CASSFGTGDQPQHF. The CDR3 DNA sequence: TGTGCCAGCAGTTTCGGGACAGGGGATCAGCCCCAGCATTTT.

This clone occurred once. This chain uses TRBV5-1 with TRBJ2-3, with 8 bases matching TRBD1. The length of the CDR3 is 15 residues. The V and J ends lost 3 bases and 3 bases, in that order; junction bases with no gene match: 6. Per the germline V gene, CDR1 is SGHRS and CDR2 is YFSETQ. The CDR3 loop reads CASSWDRLGTDTQYF. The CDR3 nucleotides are TGCGCCAGCAGCTGGGACAGGTTGGGGACAGATACGCAGTATTTT.

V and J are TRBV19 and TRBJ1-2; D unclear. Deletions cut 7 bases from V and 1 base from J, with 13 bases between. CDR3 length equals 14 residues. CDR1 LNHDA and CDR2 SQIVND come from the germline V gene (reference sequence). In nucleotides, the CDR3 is TGTGCCAGTACCACGCGGGGTTTTAACTATGGCTACACCTTC. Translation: CASTTRGFNYGYTF. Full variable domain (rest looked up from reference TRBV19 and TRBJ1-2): DGGITQSPKYLFRKEGQNVTLSCEQNLNHDAMYWYRQDPGQGLRLIYYSQIVNDFQKGDIAEGYSVSREKKESFPLTVTSAQKNPTAFYLCASTTRGFNYGYTFGSGTRLTVV.